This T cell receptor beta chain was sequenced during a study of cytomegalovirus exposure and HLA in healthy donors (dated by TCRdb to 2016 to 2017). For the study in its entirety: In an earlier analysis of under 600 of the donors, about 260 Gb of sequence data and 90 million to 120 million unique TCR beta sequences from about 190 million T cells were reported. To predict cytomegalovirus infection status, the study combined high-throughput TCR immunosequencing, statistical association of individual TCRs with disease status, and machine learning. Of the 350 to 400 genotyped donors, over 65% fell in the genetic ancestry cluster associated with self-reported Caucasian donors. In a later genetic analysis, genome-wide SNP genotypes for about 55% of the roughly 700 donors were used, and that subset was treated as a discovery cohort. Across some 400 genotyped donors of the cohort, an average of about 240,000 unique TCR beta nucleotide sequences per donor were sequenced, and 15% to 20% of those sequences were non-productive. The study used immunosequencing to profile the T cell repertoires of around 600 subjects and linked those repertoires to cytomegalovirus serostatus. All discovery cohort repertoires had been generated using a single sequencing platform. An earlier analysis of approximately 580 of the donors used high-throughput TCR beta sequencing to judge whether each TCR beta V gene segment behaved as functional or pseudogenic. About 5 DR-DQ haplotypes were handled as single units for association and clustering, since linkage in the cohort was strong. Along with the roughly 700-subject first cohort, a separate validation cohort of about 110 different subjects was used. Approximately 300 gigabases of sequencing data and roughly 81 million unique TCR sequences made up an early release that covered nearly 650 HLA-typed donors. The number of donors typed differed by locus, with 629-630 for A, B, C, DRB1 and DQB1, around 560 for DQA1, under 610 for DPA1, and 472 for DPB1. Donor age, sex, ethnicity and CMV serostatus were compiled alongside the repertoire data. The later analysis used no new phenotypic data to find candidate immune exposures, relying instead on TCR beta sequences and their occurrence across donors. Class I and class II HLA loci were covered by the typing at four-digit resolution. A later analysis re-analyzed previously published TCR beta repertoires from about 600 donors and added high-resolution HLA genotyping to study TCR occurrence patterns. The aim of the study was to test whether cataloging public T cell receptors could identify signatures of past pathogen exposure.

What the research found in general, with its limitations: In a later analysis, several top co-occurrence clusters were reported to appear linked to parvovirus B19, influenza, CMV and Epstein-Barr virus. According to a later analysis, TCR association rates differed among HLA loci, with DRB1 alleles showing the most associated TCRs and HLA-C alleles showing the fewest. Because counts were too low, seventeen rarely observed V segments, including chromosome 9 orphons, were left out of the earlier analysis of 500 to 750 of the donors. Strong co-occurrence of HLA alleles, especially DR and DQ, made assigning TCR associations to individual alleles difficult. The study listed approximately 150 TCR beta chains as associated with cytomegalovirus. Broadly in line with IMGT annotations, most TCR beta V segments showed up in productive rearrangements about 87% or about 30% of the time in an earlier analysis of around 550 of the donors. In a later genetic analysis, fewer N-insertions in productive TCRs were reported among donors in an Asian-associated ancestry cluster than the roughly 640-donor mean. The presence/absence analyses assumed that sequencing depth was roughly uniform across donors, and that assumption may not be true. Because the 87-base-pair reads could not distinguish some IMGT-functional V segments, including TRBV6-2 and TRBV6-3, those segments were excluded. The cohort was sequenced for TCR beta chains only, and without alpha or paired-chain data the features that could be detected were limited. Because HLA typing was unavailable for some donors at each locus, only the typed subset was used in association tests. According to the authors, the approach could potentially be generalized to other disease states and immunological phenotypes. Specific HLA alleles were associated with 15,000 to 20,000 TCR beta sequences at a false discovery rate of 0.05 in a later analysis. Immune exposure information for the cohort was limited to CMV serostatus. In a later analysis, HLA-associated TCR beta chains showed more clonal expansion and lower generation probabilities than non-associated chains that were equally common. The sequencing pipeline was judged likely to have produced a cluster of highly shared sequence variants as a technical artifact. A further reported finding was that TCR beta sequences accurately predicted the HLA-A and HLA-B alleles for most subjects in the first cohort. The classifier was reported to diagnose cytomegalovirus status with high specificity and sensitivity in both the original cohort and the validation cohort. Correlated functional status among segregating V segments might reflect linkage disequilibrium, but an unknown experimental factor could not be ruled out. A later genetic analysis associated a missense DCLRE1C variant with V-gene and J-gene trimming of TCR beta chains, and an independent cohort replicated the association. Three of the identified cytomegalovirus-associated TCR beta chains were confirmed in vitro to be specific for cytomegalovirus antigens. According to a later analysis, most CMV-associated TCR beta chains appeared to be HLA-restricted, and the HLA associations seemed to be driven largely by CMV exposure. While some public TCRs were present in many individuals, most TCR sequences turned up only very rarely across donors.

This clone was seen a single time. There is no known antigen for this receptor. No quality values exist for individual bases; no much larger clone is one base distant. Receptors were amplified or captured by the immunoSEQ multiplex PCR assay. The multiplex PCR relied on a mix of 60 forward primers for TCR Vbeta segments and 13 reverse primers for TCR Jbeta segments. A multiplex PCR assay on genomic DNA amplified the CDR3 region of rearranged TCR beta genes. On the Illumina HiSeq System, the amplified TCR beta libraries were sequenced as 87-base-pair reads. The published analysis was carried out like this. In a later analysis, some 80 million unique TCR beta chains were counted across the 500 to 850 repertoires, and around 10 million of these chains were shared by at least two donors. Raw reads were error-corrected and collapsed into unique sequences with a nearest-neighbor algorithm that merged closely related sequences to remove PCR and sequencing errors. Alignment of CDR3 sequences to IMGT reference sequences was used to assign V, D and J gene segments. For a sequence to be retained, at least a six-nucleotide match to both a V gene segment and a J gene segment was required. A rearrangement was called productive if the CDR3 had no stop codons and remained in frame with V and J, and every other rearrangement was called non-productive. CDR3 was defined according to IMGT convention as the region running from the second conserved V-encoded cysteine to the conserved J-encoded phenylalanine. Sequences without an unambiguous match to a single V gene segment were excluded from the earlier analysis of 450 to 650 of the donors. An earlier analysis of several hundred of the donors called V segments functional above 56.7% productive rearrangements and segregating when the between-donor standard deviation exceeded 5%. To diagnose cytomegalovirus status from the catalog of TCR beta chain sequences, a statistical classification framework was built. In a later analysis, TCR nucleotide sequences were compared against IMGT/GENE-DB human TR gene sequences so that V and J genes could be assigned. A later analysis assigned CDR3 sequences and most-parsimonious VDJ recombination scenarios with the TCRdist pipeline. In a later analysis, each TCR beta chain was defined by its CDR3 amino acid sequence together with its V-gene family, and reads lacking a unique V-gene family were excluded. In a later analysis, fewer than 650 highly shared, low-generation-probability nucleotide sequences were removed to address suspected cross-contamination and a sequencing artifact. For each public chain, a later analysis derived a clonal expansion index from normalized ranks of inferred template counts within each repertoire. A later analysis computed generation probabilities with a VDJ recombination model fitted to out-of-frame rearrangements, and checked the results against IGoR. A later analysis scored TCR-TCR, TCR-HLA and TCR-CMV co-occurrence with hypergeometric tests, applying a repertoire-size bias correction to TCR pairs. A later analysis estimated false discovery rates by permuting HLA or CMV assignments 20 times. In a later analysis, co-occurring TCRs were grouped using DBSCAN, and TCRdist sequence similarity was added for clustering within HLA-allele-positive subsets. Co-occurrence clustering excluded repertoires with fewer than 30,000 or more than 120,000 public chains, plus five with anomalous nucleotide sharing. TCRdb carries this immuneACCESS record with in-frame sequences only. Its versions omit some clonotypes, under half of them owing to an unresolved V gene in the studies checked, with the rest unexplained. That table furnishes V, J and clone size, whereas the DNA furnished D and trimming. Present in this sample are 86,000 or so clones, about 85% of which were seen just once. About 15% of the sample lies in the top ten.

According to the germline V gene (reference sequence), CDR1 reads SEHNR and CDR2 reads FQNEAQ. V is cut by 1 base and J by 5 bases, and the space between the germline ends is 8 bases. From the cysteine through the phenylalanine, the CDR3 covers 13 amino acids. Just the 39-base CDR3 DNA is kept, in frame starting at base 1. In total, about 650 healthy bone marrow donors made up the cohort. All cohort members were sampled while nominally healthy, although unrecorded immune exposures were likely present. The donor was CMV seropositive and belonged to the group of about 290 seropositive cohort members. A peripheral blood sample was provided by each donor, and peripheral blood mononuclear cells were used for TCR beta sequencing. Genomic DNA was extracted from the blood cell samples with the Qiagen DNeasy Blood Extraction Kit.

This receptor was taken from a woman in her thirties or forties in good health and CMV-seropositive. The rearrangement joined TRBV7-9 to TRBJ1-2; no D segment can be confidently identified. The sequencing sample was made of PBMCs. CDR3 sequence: CASSLDYGYGYTF. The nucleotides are TGTGCCAGCAGCTTAGACTACGGGTATGGCTACACCTTC.